Shown below are 32 T cell receptor beta chains from a single sample sequenced in a study of T cell responses to AZD1222 COVID-19 vaccine. The method was immunoSEQ multiplex PCR; TCRdb's version includes in-frame clones alone and lacks a portion of them. The sample has 55,000 to 80,000 clones; approximately 80% are singletons. This material consisted of peripheral blood, taken on day 0 of AZD1222 vaccination. These TCRs come from an adult in good health.

This clone was found a few times. The chain's CDR3 is CASSLNHPTATNEKLFF. The DNA of the CDR3 is TGCGCCAGCAGCCTGAACCACCCCACAGCAACTAATGAAAAACTGTTTTTT. The chain couples TRBV5-1 to TRBJ1-4; no firm D call. This CDR3 comprises 17 residues. Germline V lookup: CDR1 SGHRS, CDR2 YFSETQ. V lost 4 bases, J lost 0 bases, and 16 bases lay in between.

The rearrangement uses TRBV15 and TRBJ1-4; D unclear. Per germline, CDR1 LNHNV and CDR2 YYDKDF (reference sequence). Deletions cut 0 bases from V and 6 bases from J, with 8 bases between. The CDR3 spans 14 residues. DNA for the CDR3: TGTGCCACCAGCAGAGATCGCTTAGATGAAAAACTGTTTTTT. This gives the protein CATSRDRLDEKLFF.

This chain uses TRBV11-1 with TRBJ1-6, with TRBD1 matching 7 bases. Trimming cost V 3 bases and J 7 bases; bases outside gene matches: 6. CDR1 SGHAT and CDR2 FQDESV come from the germline V gene (reference sequence). The CDR3 sequence is 15 residues long. CDR3 amino acids: CASSFTGTENSPLHF. The CDR3 nucleotides read TGTGCCAGCAGCTTTACCGGGACAGAAAATTCACCCCTCCACTTT.

This chain joins TRBV10-2 and TRBJ2-2; 8 nucleotides agree with TRBD1. Trimming cost V 6 bases and J 4 bases; bases outside gene matches: 7. CDR3 size: 15 residues. The V gene's germline CDR1 is WSHSY and CDR2 SAAADI. This CDR3 reads CASRQGARGTGELFF. In nucleotides, the CDR3 is TGCGCCAGCAGGCAGGGGGCGCGGGGCACCGGGGAGCTGTTTTTT.

The chain combines TRBV19 with TRBJ1-1, with D unresolved. Per the germline V gene, CDR1 is LNHDA and CDR2 is SQIVND (reference sequence). V shed 7 bases and J shed 1 base, with 7 bases lying between them. CDR3 length: 12 residues. CDR3 protein: CASNFGNTEAFF. In nucleotides, the CDR3 is TGTGCCAGTAATTTCGGGAACACTGAAGCTTTCTTT.

The V call is TRBV27, the J call TRBJ1-5; tentative D call: TRBD1 (6 bases). CDR1 and CDR2 from the germline V gene are MNHEY and SMNVEV (reference sequence). Trimming took off 6 bases at V and 6 bases at J, with 15 bases between the two ends. This CDR3 has 14 residues. The CDR3 protein is CASRVQGLTQPQHF. CDR3 DNA sequence: TGTGCCAGCAGGGTACAGGGTTTGACTCAGCCCCAGCATTTT.

This chain uses TRBV7-2 with TRBJ2-7, with 13 bases identical to TRBD2. The CDR3 consists of 15 residues. The trim removed 0 bases at V and 6 bases at J, leaving 2 bases unmatched. Per germline, CDR1 SGHTA and CDR2 FQGNSA. The CDR3 DNA is TGTGCCAGCAGCTTAGCGGGGACTAGCGGGGCCGAGCAGTACTTC. It is translated as CASSLAGTSGAEQYF.

The chain carries TRBV28 and TRBJ2-1, with D perhaps TRBD2 (5 bases). The CDR3 runs to 12 residues. With 6 bases removed from V and 9 bases from J, the gap between germline ends came to 12 bases. Germline CDR1 reads MDHEN; CDR2 reads SYDVKM. CDR3 DNA: TGTGCCAGCAGGATGGACTTTAGTGAGCAGTTCTTC. It codes for CASRMDFSEQFF.

The chain couples TRBV27 to TRBJ2-1, with D possibly TRBD2 on 5 matching bases. V was trimmed by 2 bases and J by 1 base, leaving 9 bases between them. Germline V gene sequence: CDR1 MNHEY, CDR2 SMNVEV (reference sequence). There are 15 residues in the CDR3. The CDR3 loop reads CASSLISGSYNEQFF. DNA for the CDR3: TGTGCCAGCAGTTTAATTTCGGGATCCTACAATGAGCAGTTCTTC.

The chain recombines TRBV7-3 with TRBJ1-6, with D unresolved. This CDR3 comprises 14 residues. The ends were cut back, 2 bases at V and 7 bases at J, with 9 bases in the middle. Germline assignment: CDR1 SGHTA and CDR2 FQGTGA. In DNA form, the CDR3 reads TGTGCCAGCAGCTTAGGTCTAACCAATTCACCCCTCCACTTT. As protein: CASSLGLTNSPLHF.

This chain joins TRBV15 and TRBJ2-7, with D perhaps TRBD1 (6 bases). Germline CDR1 LNHNV, CDR2 YYDKDF (reference sequence). V was trimmed by 5 bases and J by 2 bases, leaving 16 bases between them. This CDR3 spans 15 amino acids. The CDR3 coding sequence is TGTGCCACCAGCGCAGGGGACGGTGGGACCTACGAGCAGTACTTC. Translating gives CATSAGDGGTYEQYF.

The chain links TRBV7-9 to TRBJ2-1; D not certain. With 2 bases removed from V and 3 bases from J, the gap between germline ends came to 2 bases. This CDR3 contains 12 residues. Germline V gene data show CDR1 as SEHNR and CDR2 as FQNEAQ (reference sequence). The CDR3 DNA follows: TGTGCCAGCAGCTTAAGCTACAATGAGCAGTTCTTC. As protein: CASSLSYNEQFF.

V and J are TRBV9 and TRBJ2-1; 9 bases agree with TRBD1. The junction had 8 bases not matched to a gene; V was cut back by 4 bases and J by 6 bases. The CDR3 covers 15 residues. The germline V gene encodes CDR1 SGDLS and CDR2 YYNGEE. The CDR3 DNA sequence: TGTGCCAGCAGCATGTGGGACAGGGCGTCCAATGAGCAGTTCTTC. Translating gives CASSMWDRASNEQFF.

The chain has TRBV14 and TRBJ1-1; D is perhaps TRBD1 (6 bases). Germline CDR1 SGHDN, CDR2 FVKESK. There are 13 residues in the CDR3. V lost 1 base to trimming and J lost 4 bases, with 7 bases between them. CDR3 DNA: TGTGCCAGCAGCCAAGTAGGGGGCACTGAAGCTTTCTTT. It yields the protein CASSQVGGTEAFF.

The chain recombines TRBV7-2 with TRBJ2-5, with D perhaps matching TRBD2 (6 bases). The length of the CDR3 is 15 residues. Germline loops: CDR1 SGHTA, CDR2 FQGNSA. The V end lost 4 bases, the J end lost 0 bases, and 12 bases lay between the germline ends. The CDR3 coding sequence is TGTGCCAGCAGCTCCGCCCGACTAGACCAAGAGACCCAGTACTTC. This codes for CASSSARLDQETQYF.

The rearrangement uses TRBV28 and TRBJ2-1; no clear D. Trimming removed 3 bases from V and 9 bases from J, with 12 bases in between. Germline V lookup: CDR1 MDHEN, CDR2 SYDVKM. This CDR3 region has 13 residues. The CDR3 loop reads CASSFSGESEQFF. CDR3 in DNA: TGTGCCAGCAGTTTTAGTGGGGAAAGTGAGCAGTTCTTC.

The chain couples TRBV7-6 to TRBJ1-3; the D is unclear. The germline V gene has CDR1 SGHVS and CDR2 FNYEAQ. V lost 1 base and J lost 4, with 14 bases in between. This CDR3 region has 16 residues. CDR3 sequence: CASSLVSLGTGNTIYF. In DNA, the CDR3 is TGTGCCAGCAGCTTAGTGTCGTTAGGAACAGGAAACACCATATATTTT.

The V gene is TRBV12-3 or TRBV12-4, the J gene TRBJ2-4; D is undetermined. V gave up 7 bases and J gave up 5 bases, with 12 bases separating them. This CDR3 contains 13 residues. The CDR3 DNA follows: TGTGCCAGCACCCATTCGACGGAAAACATTCAGTACTTC. Its protein is CASTHSTENIQYF.

This chain joins TRBV3-1 (or the pseudogene TRBV3-2) and TRBJ1-1; TRBD1 is a possible D gene (5 bases). The CDR3 is made up of 13 amino acids. The germline CDR1 and CDR2 sequences are LGHDT and YNNKEL (reference sequence). Trimming cost V 1 base and J 11 bases, with 14 bases left between them. In nucleotides, the CDR3 is TGTGCCAGCAGCCAAGGGGAAGGGGTTGGCGCTTTCTTT. Its translation: CASSQGEGVGAFF.

The gene calls are TRBV5-6 and TRBJ2-7, with 8 nucleotides matching TRBD1. Germline V lookup: CDR1 SGHDT, CDR2 YYEEEE. CDR3 length: 14 amino acids. The trim removed 3 bases at V and 3 bases at J, leaving 5 bases unmatched. CDR3 bases: TGTGCCAGCAGCTGGGACAGGAATGGCTACGAGCAGTACTTC. This codes for CASSWDRNGYEQYF.

There are a few counts of this clone. The chain recombines TRBV4-3 with TRBJ1-1, with 8 positions matching TRBD1. The CDR3 extends over 15 amino acids. Germline V gene data show CDR1 as LGHNA and CDR2 as YSLEER. V shed 3 bases, J shed 4 bases, and the junction held 7 bases outside the gene matches. The CDR3 nucleotides read TGCGCCAGCAGCCACCCACCTACAGGGGGCACTGAAGCTTTCTTT. As protein: CASSHPPTGGTEAFF.

The chain is built from TRBV4-1 and TRBJ2-1; 7 bases agree with TRBD1. CDR1 and CDR2 from the germline V gene are MGHRA and YSYEKL. The CDR3 has 14 amino acids. Losses at the gene ends were 0 bases for V and 9 bases for J; bases not matched to a gene: 5. The CDR3 sequence: CASSQDVRDSEQFF. CDR3 nucleotides: TGCGCCAGCAGCCAAGATGTTCGGGACAGTGAGCAGTTCTTC.

V and J are TRBV4-3 and TRBJ2-7, with D perhaps being TRBD1 or TRBD2 (5 bases each). The CDR3 spans 15 residues. CDR1 LGHNA and CDR2 YSLEER come from the germline V gene. Trimming shortened V by 1 base and J by 2 bases, and 12 bases separated the two germline ends. DNA of the CDR3: TGCGCCAGCAGCCAAGGAACAGGACTCACCTACGAGCAGTACTTC. This translates into CASSQGTGLTYEQYF.

The chain carries TRBV7-9 and TRBJ1-2; D is ambiguous. CDR1 is SEHNR, CDR2 FQNEAQ, per germline (reference sequence). This CDR3 has 15 residues. Trimming removed 4 bases at V and 2 bases at J, with 14 bases between. CDR3 region: CASSSSRWRNYGYTF. The CDR3 bases are TGTGCCAGCAGCTCCTCTAGGTGGCGGAACTATGGCTACACCTTC.

The chain couples TRBV9 to TRBJ2-1; D unclear. V dropped 7 bases and J dropped 0 bases, with 11 bases sitting between them. The CDR3 has 14 amino acids. Germline loops: CDR1 SGDLS, CDR2 YYNGEE. The CDR3 reads CASSDDNSYNEQFF. The CDR3 coding sequence is TGTGCCAGCTCTGATGACAACTCCTACAATGAGCAGTTCTTC.

The V gene is TRBV5-1, the J gene TRBJ1-3, with no clear D. CDR3 length: 13 amino acids. Trimming took off 0 bases at V and 1 base at J, with 2 bases between the two ends. In germline, CDR1 is SGHRS, CDR2 YFSETQ. In DNA, the CDR3 is TGCGCCAGCAGCTTGGGATCTGGAAACACCATATATTTT. Amino acid sequence: CASSLGSGNTIYF.

The rearrangement links TRBV18 to TRBJ1-5; 11 bases are a match to TRBD1. The CDR3 contains 18 residues. Unmatched junction bases numbered 9, after V lost 5 bases and J lost 0 bases. CDR1 is KGHSH, CDR2 LQKENI, per germline. CDR3 DNA: TGTGCCAGCTCAGCGGGGACAGGGGGAGAATATAGCAATCAGCCCCAGCATTTT. Residues: CASSAGTGGEYSNQPQHF.

CDR3 residues: CASSPSETAYGYTF. In nucleotides, the CDR3 is TGTGCCAGCTCACCCTCCGAGACAGCTTATGGCTACACCTTC. The chain employs TRBV18 and TRBJ1-2, with D tentatively TRBD1 (5 bases). Trimming stripped 3 bases from V and 5 bases from J, with 13 bases between. The CDR3 runs to 14 residues. In germline, CDR1 is KGHSH, CDR2 LQKENI.

The chain uses TRBV2 and TRBJ1-4; weak D call: TRBD1 (6 bases). The CDR3 has 14 residues. V lost 7 bases and J 7 bases, leaving 16 bases between the germline ends. CDR1 and CDR2 (germline): SNHLY, FYNNEI. CDR3 sequence reads: CASNTVGTSEKLFF. CDR3 nucleotide sequence: TGTGCCAGCAATACTGTGGGGACAAGTGAAAAACTGTTTTTT.

This clone has a single count. V and J are TRBV6-5 and TRBJ1-2, with D unclear. The CDR3 runs 15 residues. Trimming took off 6 bases at V and 0 bases at J, with 14 bases between the two ends. The germline V gene encodes CDR1 MNHEY and CDR2 SVGAGI. CDR3 in amino acids: CASSALWTANYGYTF. Here the CDR3 DNA reads TGTGCCAGCAGCGCGCTATGGACGGCTAACTATGGCTACACCTTC.

The chain has TRBV3-1 (or the pseudogene TRBV3-2) and TRBJ1-6; weak D call: TRBD1 (6 bases). The CDR3 is 16 residues long. Deletions cut 0 bases from V and 6 bases from J, with 12 bases between. CDR1 is LGHDT, CDR2 YNNKEL, per germline (reference sequence). In DNA form, the CDR3 reads TGTGCCAGCAGCCAAGATGGGGCAGGGGCTAATTCACCCCTCCACTTT. Translating gives CASSQDGAGANSPLHF.

J is TRBJ2-1 and V is TRBV6-6, with D perhaps matching TRBD1 (6 bases). V shed 9 bases and J shed 1 base, with 16 bases lying between them. The CDR3 spans 15 residues. Germline V CDR1 and CDR2: MNHNY, SVGAGI (reference sequence). The CDR3 spells CASQTPTGSYNEQFF. CDR3 nucleotide sequence: TGTGCCAGTCAGACCCCGACAGGATCCTACAATGAGCAGTTCTTC.